These 23 T cell receptor beta chains came from one sample sequenced in a study of Ad26.COV2.S vaccination and SARS-CoV-2 variants listed by TCRdb under 2021. The treatment or condition label here, explained by the study, means: roughly 18 received Ad26.COV2.S at low or high dose, single or two shots; a few received placebo; per-sample allocation not given. Repertoires of vaccine and placebo recipients were sequenced from samples collected on day 63 after the first injection. Library construction relied on the immunoSEQ multiplex PCR assay. TCRdb's version of the immuneACCESS table is confined to in-frame rearrangements and falls short of the full clone set. An unresolved V gene accounts for under half of the shortfall where checked; the remainder is of unknown origin. The sample table records over 300,000 clones; around 82% of these occur just once. About 7.1% of the sample rests with the top ten.

The sequencing here drew on peripheral blood, taken in a trial of Ad26.COV2.S vaccine versus placebo. These receptors were taken from a person between 18 and 60 years old who received the Ad26.COV2.S COVID-19 vaccine or a placebo.

This clone was observed a single time. The chain couples TRBV18 to TRBJ1-6; 7 bases are a match to TRBD1. Germline V CDR1 and CDR2: KGHSH, LQKENI. V lost 3 bases and J lost 10; bases outside the gene matches: 15. The CDR3 runs to 17 residues. The CDR3 here is CASSPQSISVRGSPLHF. In nucleotides, the CDR3 is TGTGCCAGCTCACCTCAATCAATTTCAGTCAGGGGGTCACCCCTCCACTTT.

The CDR3 DNA reads TGTGCCAGCAGCAACTCCCTCAATAGCTCTGGGGCCAACGTCCTGACTTTC. Protein product: CASSNSLNSSGANVLTF. The V call is TRBV7-9, the J call TRBJ2-6, with D uncertain. CDR3 size: 17 residues. Germline V gene lookup returns CDR1 SEHNR and CDR2 FQNEAQ (reference sequence). V was trimmed by 5 bases and J by 0 bases, leaving 14 bases between them.

As for this clone: This same CDR3 is encoded by further DNA sequences in the sample. V gene TRBV29-1 combines with J gene TRBJ2-5; 7 bases match TRBD1. Looked up from germline, CDR1 is SQVTM and CDR2 is ANQGSEA. The junction had 1 base not matched to a gene; V was cut back by 5 bases and J by 1 base. This CDR3 comprises 12 residues. In DNA form, the CDR3 reads TGCAGCGTTTCAGGGGGCCAAGAGACCCAGTACTTC. It is translated as CSVSGGQETQYF.

The chain links TRBV6-5 to TRBJ2-7; maybe TRBD2 (5 bases). The CDR3 consists of 13 residues. The V and J ends lost 5 bases and 1 base respectively, with 9 bases between them. Germline assignment: CDR1 MNHEY and CDR2 SVGAGI. CDR3 sequence reads: CASSRDRSYEQYF. In DNA form, the CDR3 reads TGTGCCAGCAGTCGGGATCGATCCTACGAGCAGTACTTC.

The J gene is TRBJ1-2, the V gene TRBV10-3; 7 bases map to TRBD1. Germline loops: CDR1 ENHRY, CDR2 SYGVKD. This CDR3 contains 15 residues. The V segment lost 2 bases and the J segment 1 base; nucleotides outside the gene matches: 4. In DNA, the CDR3 is TGTGCCATCAGTGAGGGGACAGTCCTTAACTATGGCTACACCTTC. Translated: CAISEGTVLNYGYTF.

The J gene is TRBJ2-7, the V gene TRBV11-3; no reliable D call. Germline loops: CDR1 SGHNT, CDR2 YENEEA. Trimming took 1 base from V and 7 from J, leaving 11 bases between them. The CDR3 has 13 residues. CDR3: CASSLAQLLEQYF. In DNA, the CDR3 is TGTGCCAGCAGCTTAGCCCAACTTTTGGAGCAGTACTTC. Using reference TRBV11-3 and TRBJ2-7 for the parts outside the CDR3, the full variable domain is EAGVVQSPRYKIIEKKQPVAFWCNPISGHNTLYWYLQNLGQGPELLIRYENEEAVDDSQLPKDRFSAERLKGVDSTLKIQPAELGDSAVYLCASSLAQLLEQYFGPGTRLTVT.

The CDR3 loop reads CASSRLTRGDYGYTF. CDR3 sequence (DNA): TGCGCCAGCAGCCGTCTGACCAGGGGAGACTATGGCTACACCTTC. The rearrangement links TRBV4-1 to TRBJ1-2; TRBD1 is a possible D gene (6 bases). This CDR3 has 15 amino acids. CDR1 MGHRA and CDR2 YSYEKL come from the germline V gene. With 4 bases removed from V and 3 bases from J, the gap between germline ends came to 15 bases.

The gene calls are TRBV18 and TRBJ1-1, with D hard to call. Trimming left V 5 bases short and J 1 base short, with 8 bases between. CDR1 is KGHSH, CDR2 LQKENI, per germline. The CDR3 runs to 13 residues. The CDR3 spells CASSSTANTEAFF. CDR3 sequence (DNA): TGTGCCAGCTCATCTACAGCGAACACTGAAGCTTTCTTT.

The chain is built from TRBV11-2 and TRBJ1-1; no definite D call. The V end was cut by 2 bases, the J end by 0 bases, with 4 bases between. CDR3 size: 13 residues. In germline, CDR1 is SGHAT, CDR2 FQNNGV. CDR3 nucleotide sequence: TGTGCCAGCAGCTTACAAGTGAACACTGAAGCTTTCTTT. Amino acids: CASSLQVNTEAFF.

V is TRBV28 and J is TRBJ1-2; D is undetermined. V lost 7 bases and J 0 bases, leaving 12 bases between the germline ends. This CDR3 is built from 14 residues. Germline V lookup: CDR1 MDHEN, CDR2 SYDVKM. This CDR3 reads CASNAPGANYGYTF. Written as DNA, the CDR3 is TGTGCCAGCAATGCACCGGGTGCTAACTATGGCTACACCTTC.

The chain joins TRBV19 to TRBJ2-1; TRBD2 might be the D (6 bases). Germline assignment: CDR1 LNHDA and CDR2 SQIVND (reference sequence). The V gene lost 3 bases and the J gene lost 8 bases, with 11 bases spanning the gap. This CDR3 spans 13 amino acids. This chain's CDR3 is CASSIGRDYEQFF. For the CDR3, the DNA is TGTGCCAGTAGTATTGGCAGGGACTATGAGCAGTTCTTC.

The chain links TRBV11-2 to TRBJ2-7; D gene unclear. This CDR3 is 10 amino acids long. Germline values: CDR1 SGHAT, CDR2 FQNNGV. The V and J ends lost 3 bases and 6 bases respectively, with 3 bases between them. The CDR3 DNA sequence: TGTGCCAGCAGCTTCTCCGAGCAGTACTTC. Its protein is CASSFSEQYF.

The V and J genes are TRBV6-5 and TRBJ2-5; a weak D match, TRBD1 (5 bases). Trimming removed 6 bases at V and 5 bases at J, with 10 bases between. CDR3 length: 12 amino acids. Germline V CDR1 and CDR2: MNHEY, SVGAGI. The CDR3 region has the DNA TGTGCCAGCAGGGGGCCTACCGAGACCCAGTACTTC. Its translation is CASRGPTETQYF.

The rearrangement joins TRBV7-3 to TRBJ1-1; no definite D call. CDR3 length: 14 residues. V gave up 1 base and J gave up 6 bases, with 12 bases separating them. Germline-derived CDR1 and CDR2 are SGHTA and FQGTGA. In DNA, the CDR3 is TGTGCCAGCAGCTTAAGTCCGGGCTCCTCTGAAGCTTTCTTT. This gives the protein CASSLSPGSSEAFF.

This chain links TRBV10-3 with TRBJ2-7; no firm D call. Looked up from germline, CDR1 is ENHRY and CDR2 is SYGVKD. V lost 5 bases and J 0 bases, leaving 8 bases between the germline ends. This CDR3 has 13 residues. CDR3 amino acids: CAISFTGSYEQYF. For the CDR3, the DNA is TGTGCCATCAGTTTTACTGGCTCCTACGAGCAGTACTTC.

The rearrangement links TRBV5-4 to TRBJ2-3, with D perhaps given as TRBD1 or TRBD2 (6 bases each). Per the germline V gene, CDR1 is SGHNT and CDR2 is YYREEE (reference sequence). CDR3 length: 16 residues. Trimming shortened V by 0 bases and J by 0 bases, and 11 bases separated the two germline ends. This CDR3 is CASSLAGGGSTDTQYF. The CDR3 nucleotides are TGTGCCAGCAGCTTGGCCGGGGGCGGTAGCACAGATACGCAGTATTTT.

The chain links TRBV5-1 to TRBJ2-1; 7 nucleotides match TRBD2. From germline, CDR1 is SGHRS and CDR2 YFSETQ. The CDR3 spans 14 residues. With V trimmed by 4 bases and J by 5 bases, 6 bases remained unmatched. The CDR3, as DNA: TGCGCCAGCAGCCCCCGGGAGGACGACAATGAGCAGTTCTTC. Its translation is CASSPREDDNEQFF. The full variable domain, completed using reference TRBV5-1 and TRBJ2-1, is KAGVTQTPRYLIKTRGQQVTLSCSPISGHRSVSWYQQTPGQGLQFLFEYFSETQRNKGNFPGRFSGRQFSNSRSEMNVSTLELGDSALYLCASSPREDDNEQFFGPGTRLTVL.

This clone has a single count. The chain links TRBV9 to TRBJ2-2; D is unclear. V shed 4 bases and J shed 10 bases, with 20 bases lying between them. This CDR3 region has 15 residues. Germline V lookup: CDR1 SGDLS, CDR2 YYNGEE. The CDR3 nucleotides read TGTGCCAGCAGCCCCTTCGGACCCGTAGCTACGGAGCTGTTTTTT. It encodes CASSPFGPVATELFF.

This clone occurred a few times. The chain joins TRBV27 to TRBJ1-5; D unclear. Deletions cut 6 bases from V and 0 bases from J, with 9 bases between. The germline gives CDR1 MNHEY, CDR2 SMNVEV (reference sequence). The CDR3 runs to 14 residues. CDR3 residues: CASRTYYSNQPQHF. In DNA form, the CDR3 reads TGTGCCAGCAGGACCTACTATAGCAATCAGCCCCAGCATTTT.

V usage is TRBV13 and J usage is TRBJ2-7; 9 bases map to TRBD1. This CDR3 has 14 residues. Trimming took 5 bases from V and 5 from J; bases not matched to a gene: 7. Germline CDR1 and CDR2: PRHDT and FYEKMQ (reference sequence). This CDR3 is CASSLGQGIHEQYF. CDR3 coding DNA: TGTGCCAGCAGCCTGGGACAGGGAATCCACGAGCAGTACTTC.

In its sample, this clone was seen once. This rearrangement joins TRBV27 to TRBJ2-1, with TRBD2 identical over 9 bases. From germline, CDR1 is MNHEY and CDR2 SMNVEV (reference sequence). The ends lost 6 bases at V and 2 bases at J; junction bases unmatched: 2. The CDR3 loop spans 14 amino acids. The CDR3 here is CASRLAGAYNEQFF. The DNA for the CDR3 is TGTGCCAGCAGGTTAGCGGGGGCCTACAATGAGCAGTTCTTC.

J is TRBJ1-1 and V is TRBV18; D remains unclear. Germline assignment: CDR1 KGHSH and CDR2 LQKENI. The ends were cut back, 6 bases at V and 3 bases at J, with 8 bases in the middle. This CDR3 is built from 12 residues. CDR3 loop: CASSYQDTEAFF. The CDR3 nucleotides read TGTGCCAGCTCTTACCAGGACACTGAAGCTTTCTTT. The complete variable domain, with remaining parts taken from reference TRBV18 and TRBJ1-1, reads NAGVMQNPRHLVRRRGQEARLRCSPMKGHSHVYWYRQLPEEGLKFMVYLQKENIIDESGMPKERFSAEFPKEGPSILRIQQVVRGDSAAYFCASSYQDTEAFFGQGTRLTVV.

This chain connects TRBV9 to TRBJ2-1; 7 bases are shared with TRBD1. V was clipped by 0 bases and J by 9 bases; unmatched bases: 9. Germline values: CDR1 SGDLS, CDR2 YYNGEE. The CDR3 is 15 amino acids. The CDR3 loop reads CASSVARGRKGEQFF. The CDR3, as DNA: TGTGCCAGCAGCGTAGCAAGGGGGCGGAAGGGTGAGCAGTTCTTC.